A selection of T cell receptor beta chains follows, all from one sample in a study of blood T cell repertoires in COVID-19. Profiling relied on immunoSEQ multiplex PCR, and the TCRdb table lists in-frame clones only, not all of them. The sample holds fewer than 650,000 clones, 85% to 90% seen once. Input material: peripheral blood. Receptor source: a woman between 50 and 59 years old with COVID-19, enrolled during active disease. CDR3s include the opening cysteine and the closing phenylalanine or tryptophan. D genes are given only for firm matches. Part of the rows lack a size; the others show once, few, many or a class for expanded clones.

abundance	d_gene	v_gene	j_gene	CDR3nt	CDR3aa
.	.	TRBV7-3	TRBJ2-3	TGTGCCAGCAGCGTGTGGAAGCGGTGCACAGATACGCAGTATTTT	CASSVWKRCTDTQYF
.	TRBD1	TRBV9	TRBJ1-6	TGTGCCAGCACCGACAGGGAGGATTCACCCCTCCACTTT	CASTDREDSPLHF
few	.	TRBV10-3	TRBJ1-6	TGTGCCATCTGGGAGCCCGGTGGCGATTCACCCCTCCACTTT	CAIWEPGGDSPLHF
.	.	TRBV29-1	TRBJ2-5	TGCAGCGTTGAAGATCAGGGCAGGGAGGAGGAAGAGACCCAGTACTTC	CSVEDQGREEEETQYF
.	.	TRBV15	TRBJ2-7	TGTGCCACCAGCAGAGACCGCGACGAGCAGTACTTC	CATSRDRDEQYF
.	TRBD1	TRBV27	TRBJ1-1	TGTGCCAGCAGTCGGACAGGCAGGACGACTGAAGCTTTCTTT	CASSRTGRTTEAFF
.	.	TRBV6-5	TRBJ1-4	TGTGCCAGCAGTTACGGACAGCTAGGGCCTAATGAAAAACTGTTTTTT	CASSYGQLGPNEKLFF
few	.	TRBV30	TRBJ1-1	TGTGCCTGGAGTGAGTCAGGGAACCCTGAAGCTTTCTTT	CAWSESGNPEAFF
.	TRBD2	TRBV3-1/TRBV3-2	TRBJ2-3	TGTGCCAGCAGCCCGGTAGGAGCGGGGGACACAGATACGCAGTATTTT	CASSPVGAGDTDTQYF
.	.	TRBV18	TRBJ2-3	TGTGCCAGCTCCCCCGCGGATACGCAGTATTTT	CASSPADTQYF
few	.	TRBV29-1	TRBJ1-1	TGCAGCGCTTCCCAGGGTCAGAACACTGAAGCTTTCTTT	CSASQGQNTEAFF
.	TRBD1	TRBV28	TRBJ2-1	TGTGCCAGCAGTCCGACCCAGGGGGCGCGGGACAATGAGCAGTTCTTC	CASSPTQGARDNEQFF
.	.	TRBV3-1/TRBV3-2	TRBJ2-1	TGTGCCAGCAGCCCGAGGACAGCCCTGAGCTCCTACAATGAGCAGTTCTTC	CASSPRTALSSYNEQFF
.	TRBD2	TRBV4-2	TRBJ2-5	TGTGCCAGCAGCCAGGTCTCGGGGGAGGGAGGGGAGACCCAGTACTTC	CASSQVSGEGGETQYF